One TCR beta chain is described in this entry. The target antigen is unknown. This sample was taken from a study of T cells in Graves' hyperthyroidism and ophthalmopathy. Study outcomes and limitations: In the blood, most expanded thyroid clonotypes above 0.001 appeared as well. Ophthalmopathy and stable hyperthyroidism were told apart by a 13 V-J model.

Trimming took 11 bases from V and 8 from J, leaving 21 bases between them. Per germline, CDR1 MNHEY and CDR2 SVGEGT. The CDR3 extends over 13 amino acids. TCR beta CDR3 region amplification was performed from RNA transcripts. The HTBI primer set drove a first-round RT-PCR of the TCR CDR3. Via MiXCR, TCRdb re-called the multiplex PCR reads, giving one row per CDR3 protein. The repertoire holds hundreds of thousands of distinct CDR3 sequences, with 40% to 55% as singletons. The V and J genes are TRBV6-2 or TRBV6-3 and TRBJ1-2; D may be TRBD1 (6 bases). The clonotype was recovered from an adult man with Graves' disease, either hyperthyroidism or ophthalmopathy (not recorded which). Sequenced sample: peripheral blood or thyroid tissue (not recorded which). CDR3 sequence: CARAPAQGEGYTF. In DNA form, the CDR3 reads TGTGCCCGGGCCCCGGCACAGGGTGAAGGCTACACCTTC.